The 10 T cell receptor beta chains listed next were all sequenced from one sample in a study of T cell changes during pregnancy in multiple sclerosis. Libraries were prepared by immunoSEQ multiplex PCR; TCRdb keeps only in-frame clonotypes and omits some of them. The profile shows just over 40,000 clones, approximately 88% of them singletons. Source: peripheral blood, taken in the first trimester of pregnancy. These receptors came from a female donor in good health, enrolled as a control in a pregnancy study.

The chain employs TRBV9 and TRBJ2-5; perhaps TRBD2 as D (6 bases). This CDR3 spans 14 amino acids. V was trimmed by 0 bases and J by 1 base, leaving 7 bases between them. CDR1 is SGDLS, CDR2 YYNGEE, per germline. The CDR3 DNA sequence: TGTGCCAGCAGCGTAGCCGGGGGCCAAGAGACCCAGTACTTC. Protein sequence: CASSVAGGQETQYF. Complete variable domain (other parts from reference TRBV9 and TRBJ2-5): DSGVTQTPKHLITATGQRVTLRCSPRSGDLSVYWYQQSLDQGLQFLIQYYNGEERAKGNILERFSAQQFPDLHSELNLSSLELGDSALYFCASSVAGGQETQYFGPGTRLLVL.

The chain couples TRBV30 to TRBJ2-1, with no clear D. CDR1 and CDR2 (germline): GTSNPN, SVGIG (reference sequence). V lost 5 bases, J lost 10 bases, and 18 bases lay in between. This CDR3 spans 13 amino acids. The CDR3 spells CAWSPVKALEQFF. The CDR3 DNA sequence: TGTGCCTGGTCACCAGTGAAAGCGTTAGAGCAGTTCTTC.

This chain connects TRBV27 to TRBJ1-1; 8 bases map to TRBD1. This CDR3 is built from 14 residues. Trimming took 5 bases from V and 4 from J; bases not matched to a gene: 6. Germline-derived CDR1 and CDR2 are MNHEY and SMNVEV (reference sequence). The CDR3 DNA is TGTGCCAGCAGTCCCTTTGACAGGGGCACTGAAGCTTTCTTT. It codes for CASSPFDRGTEAFF.

The chain couples TRBV2 to TRBJ2-1; possibly TRBD2 for D (5 bases). V lost 5 bases, J lost 3 bases, and 8 bases lay in between. Germline CDR1 is SNHLY and CDR2 is FYNNEI. The CDR3 totals 13 residues. CDR3 region: CASSTGVYNEQFF. Here the CDR3 DNA reads TGTGCCAGCAGTACCGGGGTCTACAATGAGCAGTTCTTC.

The V gene is TRBV6-1, the J gene TRBJ1-6, with 9 bases matching TRBD1. Germline V gene sequence: CDR1 MNHNS, CDR2 SASEGT. J was trimmed by 8 bases and V by 10 bases; bases with no gene match: 9. The length of the CDR3 is 14 residues. CDR3 nucleotides: TGTGCCATTTATAGGGACAGGGCGGATTCACCCCTCCACTTT. It is translated as CAIYRDRADSPLHF.

The chain couples TRBV28 to TRBJ2-1; 13 bases map to TRBD2. Looked up from germline, CDR1 is MDHEN and CDR2 is SYDVKM. This CDR3 is built from 16 residues. J gave up 6 bases and V 3 bases, and 5 bases lay outside the gene matches. The CDR3 nucleotides are TGTGCCAGCAGTTTGTGGACTAGCGGGAGAGGCAATGAGCAGTTCTTC. Its translation is CASSLWTSGRGNEQFF.

This chain uses TRBV13 with TRBJ2-5; D perhaps matches TRBD1 (5 bases). The J call is uncertain, as TRBJ2-7 better fits the DNA end. Germline CDR1 and CDR2: PRHDT and FYEKMQ (reference sequence). The CDR3 runs to 15 residues. The CDR3 DNA follows: TGTGCCAGCAGCTTAGTGCAGGGTAATATTGGCGAGCAGTACTTC. It is translated as CASSLVQGNIGEQYF.

The chain uses TRBV6-1 and TRBJ2-5; TRBD2 is a possible D gene (6 bases). With 3 bases removed from V and 4 bases from J, the gap between germline ends came to 12 bases. The CDR3 contains 14 residues. Germline-derived CDR1 and CDR2 are MNHNS and SASEGT. CDR3 loop: CASSDQRRGETQYF. CDR3 bases: TGTGCCAGCAGTGATCAGCGGAGGGGAGAGACCCAGTACTTC.

This clone was observed a few times. This chain joins TRBV14 and TRBJ1-1; 9 positions match TRBD1. The V gene's germline CDR1 is SGHDN and CDR2 FVKESK. Trimming at V came to 5 bases and at J to 4 bases, leaving 5 bases not matched to a gene. This CDR3 is built from 14 residues. CDR3 in DNA: TGTGCCAGCAGCTACAGGGGGCTGGGCACTGAAGCTTTCTTT. It codes for CASSYRGLGTEAFF.

V is TRBV2 and J is TRBJ1-1, with 7 bases aligning to TRBD1. The CDR3 totals 15 residues. Germline trimming cut 6 bases from V and 1 base from J; bases unmatched to any gene: 8. Germline-derived CDR1 and CDR2 are SNHLY and FYNNEI. The CDR3 loop is CASRPLQGPNTEAFF. The DNA for the CDR3 is TGTGCCAGCAGACCGCTACAGGGGCCGAACACTGAAGCTTTCTTT.